The TCR beta chain described here comes from a study of beta chain features in type 1 diabetes. Study conclusions and caveats: In comparison with healthy donors, patients had naive, central memory and Treg TCRB repertoires that appeared more similar.

Looked up from germline, CDR1 is SQVTM and CDR2 is ANQGSEA. V dropped 8 bases and J dropped 4; count of bases not matched to a gene: 4. The CDR3 totals 12 residues. The sequenced template was cDNA made from the entire isolated RNA. Produced via immunoSEQ multiplex PCR; TCRdb's table is partial and in-frame only. This table has tens of thousands of clones, around 32% appearing once. Only a few counts were recorded for this clone. The target antigen is unknown. The V call is TRBV29-1, the J call TRBJ2-7, with TRBD2 matching 11 bases. Input material: stem cell memory CD4+ T cells from blood. The receptor was isolated from a young woman in good health. The CDR3 bases are TGCAGCTTCCGACTAGCGGGGTACGAGCAGTACTTC. Its protein is CSFRLAGYEQYF.